The 29 T cell receptor beta chains reported below all come from one sample, sequenced in a study of OX40 agonist ivuxolimab in advanced cancers. The data were produced by immunoSEQ multiplex PCR, yet TCRdb's version contains in-frame clones alone and is incomplete. The sample yields approximately 79,000 clones, about 94% seen once. This material consisted of CD4+ or CD8+ T cells sorted from blood, taken in a trial of the OX40 agonist ivuxolimab. These receptors came from an adult with an advanced solid tumor such as melanoma, head and neck, liver or kidney cancer.

The chain recombines TRBV12-5 with TRBJ2-2; D is undetermined. Trimming took 0 bases from V and 5 from J, leaving 7 bases between them. Germline CDR1 and CDR2: LGHNT and FRNRAP. The CDR3 is made up of 14 amino acids. CDR3 sequence: CASGLVVSTGELFF. For the CDR3, the DNA is TGTGCTAGTGGTTTGGTAGTCTCGACCGGGGAGCTGTTTTTT.

This chain connects TRBV5-5 to TRBJ2-7; D is undetermined. Germline assignment: CDR1 SGHKS and CDR2 YYEKEE (reference sequence). V was cut by 0 bases and J by 7 bases, with 5 bases left in between. CDR3 length: 11 amino acids. This chain's CDR3 is CASSLAREQYF. Written as DNA, the CDR3 is TGTGCCAGCAGCTTGGCAAGAGAGCAGTACTTC.

This clone is a singleton in its sample. The rearrangement uses TRBV6-6 and TRBJ2-7, with TRBD1 matching over 9 bases. The J segment lost 1 base and the V segment lost 7 bases, leaving 11 bases of the junction unmatched. Germline assignment: CDR1 MNHNY and CDR2 SVGAGI (reference sequence). This CDR3 is 16 amino acids long. The CDR3 coding sequence is TGTGCCAGCATCCCACAGGGGGCGCACGGGTCCTACGAGCAGTACTTC. Its translation: CASIPQGAHGSYEQYF.

The J gene is TRBJ2-7, the V gene TRBV10-2; the match to TRBD2 covers 9 bases. CDR3 length: 13 residues. Germline V gives CDR1 WSHSY, CDR2 SAAADI. J gave up 5 bases and V 5 bases, and 4 bases lay outside the gene matches. This CDR3 reads CASSLAGRDEQYF. CDR3 coding DNA: TGCGCCAGCAGTCTAGCGGGACGGGACGAGCAGTACTTC.

This clone appeared once. The chain's CDR3 is CASGSSPPGVAIETGELFF. Written as DNA, the CDR3 is TGTGCTAGTGGTTCCTCCCCCCCAGGGGTGGCCATAGAGACCGGGGAGCTGTTTTTT. The chain has TRBV12-5 and TRBJ2-2, with TRBD1 as a possible D gene (6 bases). Trimming pared 4 bases from V and 5 bases from J, leaving 26 bases between. The CDR3 runs to 19 residues. The germline gives CDR1 LGHNT, CDR2 FRNRAP.

This clone is a singleton in its sample. V and J are TRBV29-1 and TRBJ2-7; a possible D gene is TRBD2 (6 bases). Germline-derived CDR1 and CDR2 are SQVTM and ANQGSEA. The CDR3 consists of 14 residues. V was shortened by 4 bases and J by 4 bases, with 17 bases between the two germline ends. CDR3 sequence: CSVGTEWRGYEQYF. The DNA for the CDR3 is TGCAGCGTTGGGACGGAATGGAGGGGTTACGAGCAGTACTTC.

This chain connects TRBV7-2 to TRBJ2-3; possible D gene TRBD2, 5 bases. The germline CDR1 and CDR2 sequences are SGHTA and FQGNSA. V was pared by 3 bases and J by 3 bases, with 16 bases between. The CDR3 runs to 16 residues. Here the CDR3 DNA reads TGTGCCAGCAGCTTGGTAGCGCGAGAAGCTACAGATACGCAGTATTTT. This gives the protein CASSLVAREATDTQYF.

The chain links TRBV6-1 to TRBJ2-7; 8 bases map to TRBD2. CDR1 is MNHNS, CDR2 SASEGT, per germline. This CDR3 has 14 amino acids. J lost 5 bases, V lost 1 base, and 4 bases had no gene match. CDR3 in DNA: TGTGCCAGCAGTGAAGTGCGGGAGGTCGACGAGCAGTACTTC. Protein sequence: CASSEVREVDEQYF.

V usage is TRBV11-2 and J usage is TRBJ2-1; 9 bases are a match to TRBD2. This CDR3 is built from 18 residues. V was pared by 1 base and J by 4 bases, with 11 bases of the junction left unmatched. Germline loops: CDR1 SGHAT, CDR2 FQNNGV. The CDR3: CASSLASHGLAIYNEQFF. CDR3 bases: TGTGCCAGCAGCTTAGCTTCTCACGGACTAGCGATATACAATGAGCAGTTCTTC.

V is TRBV9 and J is TRBJ1-1; no clear D gene. CDR1 SGDLS and CDR2 YYNGEE come from the germline V gene. There are 13 residues in the CDR3. Trimming took off 1 base at V and 4 bases at J, with 8 bases between the two ends. This CDR3 reads CASSVFWATEAFF. The CDR3 nucleotides read TGTGCCAGCAGCGTATTTTGGGCCACTGAAGCTTTCTTT.

The V call is TRBV19, the J call TRBJ2-7, with TRBD1 as a possible D gene (7 bases). Trimming removed 5 bases at V and 4 bases at J, with 15 bases between. Per the germline V gene, CDR1 is LNHDA and CDR2 is SQIVND (reference sequence). The CDR3 is 14 amino acids. The DNA for the CDR3 is TGTGCCAGTAGTCTGGAGACAGGGAGGTACGAGCAGTACTTC. Protein sequence: CASSLETGRYEQYF.

This chain uses TRBV4-3 with TRBJ2-3; the D gene is possibly TRBD1 (5 bases). CDR1 and CDR2 from the germline V gene are LGHNA and YSLEER. The CDR3 is 15 amino acids. V shed 4 bases and J shed 0 bases, with 11 bases lying between them. DNA for the CDR3: TGCGCCAGCAGCCCGACAGCGACTAGCACAGATACGCAGTATTTT. As protein: CASSPTATSTDTQYF.

The gene calls are TRBV10-2 and TRBJ2-5, with D possibly TRBD2 on 5 matching bases. With the DNA end fitting TRBJ2-7 better, the J assignment may be wrong. The germline V gene encodes CDR1 WSHSY and CDR2 SAAADI. CDR3 length equals 13 residues. CDR3 region: CASSEIGRDEQYF. CDR3 in DNA: TGCGCCAGCAGTGAGATAGGGCGGGACGAGCAGTACTTC.

The V and J genes are TRBV9 and TRBJ1-1, with D unresolved. The CDR3 spans 12 residues. V was cut by 0 bases and J by 5 bases, with 5 bases left in between. Germline CDR1 reads SGDLS; CDR2 reads YYNGEE. The DNA for the CDR3 is TGTGCCAGCAGCGTAGTTAAGACTGAAGCTTTCTTT. Translation gives CASSVVKTEAFF.

The V call is TRBV5-6, the J call TRBJ1-4, with D possibly matching TRBD1 (5 bases). V was pared by 2 bases and J by 5 bases, with 7 bases between. Per the germline V gene, CDR1 is SGHDT and CDR2 is YYEEEE. The CDR3 extends over 13 amino acids. The chain's CDR3 is CASSLGVNEKLFF. DNA for the CDR3: TGTGCCAGCAGCTTAGGGGTAAATGAAAAACTGTTTTTT. Based on the CDR3 plus reference TRBV5-6 and TRBJ1-4, the full variable domain is DAGVTQSPTHLIKTRGQQVTLRCSPKSGHDTVSWYQQALGQGPQFIFQYYEEEERQRGNFPDRFSGHQFPNYSSELNVNALLLGDSALYLCASSLGVNEKLFFGSGTQLSVL.

The J gene is TRBJ1-1, the V gene TRBV7-9; D gene ambiguous. This CDR3 has 12 amino acids. The germline V and J ends were trimmed by 1 base and 6 bases, with 6 bases remaining between them. From germline, CDR1 is SEHNR and CDR2 FQNEAQ (reference sequence). CDR3 coding DNA: TGTGCCAGCAGCTTAGAAGGGCCTGAAGCTTTCTTT. Residues: CASSLEGPEAFF.

This sequence joins TRBV7-9 and TRBJ1-2, with D uncertain. This CDR3 spans 15 amino acids. The germline V and J ends were trimmed by 0 bases and 0 bases, with 8 bases remaining between them. Germline CDR1 and CDR2: SEHNR and FQNEAQ (reference sequence). CDR3 protein: CASSLAQGTNYGYTF. DNA of the CDR3: TGTGCCAGCAGCTTAGCGCAAGGGACTAACTATGGCTACACCTTC.

The chain carries TRBV19 and TRBJ2-1; 8 nucleotides line up with TRBD2. CDR1 is LNHDA and CDR2 is SQIVND in the germline V gene (reference sequence). The CDR3 covers 15 residues. V trimming: 8 bases; J trimming: 4 bases; junction bases outside the gene matches: 10. CDR3 loop: CASETGTSNYNEQFF. In nucleotides, the CDR3 is TGTGCCAGTGAAACCGGGACTAGTAATTACAATGAGCAGTTCTTC.

The chain uses TRBV27 and TRBJ2-7; D is unclear. Germline loops: CDR1 MNHEY, CDR2 SMNVEV (reference sequence). There are 14 residues in the CDR3. V lost 0 bases and J lost 3, with 9 bases in between. CDR3 DNA sequence: TGTGCCAGCAGTTTATCGGGGTTGGGCTACGAGCAGTACTTC. Translating it yields CASSLSGLGYEQYF.

This sequence joins TRBV4-1 and TRBJ2-7; tentative D call: TRBD2 (6 bases). Trimming removed 1 base from V and 3 bases from J, with 13 bases in between. This CDR3 has 15 residues. Germline V lookup: CDR1 MGHRA, CDR2 YSYEKL. As DNA, the CDR3 is TGCGCCAGCAGCCAAGTCGGGGGTCTGGACTACGAGCAGTACTTC. Protein sequence: CASSQVGGLDYEQYF.

CDR3 residues: CAEGTQDRSYNSPLHF. The CDR3, as DNA: TGTGCCGAGGGGACCCAGGATCGCTCCTATAATTCACCCCTCCACTTT. V usage is TRBV2 and J usage is TRBJ1-6; possible D gene TRBD1, 5 bases. The length of the CDR3 is 16 residues. V lost 11 bases, J lost 0 bases, and 17 bases lay in between. Looked up from germline, CDR1 is SNHLY and CDR2 is FYNNEI.

The chain recombines TRBV7-7 with TRBJ2-5, with TRBD1 identical over 9 bases. The CDR3 spans 15 residues. The V gene's germline CDR1 is SSHAT and CDR2 FNYEAQ (reference sequence). Germline trimming cut 3 bases from V and 5 bases from J; bases unmatched to any gene: 7. CDR3 DNA: TGTGCCAGCAGCTTTACAGGGGGCGCAGGGGAGACCCAGTACTTC. This gives the protein CASSFTGGAGETQYF. The full variable domain, completed using reference TRBV7-7 and TRBJ2-5, is GAGVSQSPRYKVTKRGQDVTLRCDPISSHATLYWYQQALGQGPEFLTYFNYEAQPDKSGLPSDRFSAERPEGSISTLTIQRTEQRDSAMYRCASSFTGGAGETQYFGPGTRLLVL.

This chain links TRBV5-5 with TRBJ2-1, with no clear D. V lost 3 bases and J lost 6, with 7 bases in between. The CDR3 is 12 amino acids. Germline V gene data show CDR1 as SGHKS and CDR2 as YYEKEE (reference sequence). The CDR3 is CASSSDPNEQFF. As DNA, the CDR3 is TGTGCCAGCAGCTCGGATCCCAATGAGCAGTTCTTC.

The chain combines TRBV28 with TRBJ2-3; D ambiguous. Trimming left V 4 bases short and J 0 bases short, with 8 bases between. The CDR3 totals 14 residues. Germline V lookup: CDR1 MDHEN, CDR2 SYDVKM. The CDR3 coding sequence is TGTGCCAGCAGTTCGGACCGAAGCACAGATACGCAGTATTTT. Translating gives CASSSDRSTDTQYF.

V is TRBV7-6 and J is TRBJ2-3; 7 bases match TRBD2. The CDR3 is 17 amino acids. With V trimmed by 2 bases and J by 0 bases, 8 bases remained unmatched. Germline V gives CDR1 SGHVS, CDR2 FNYEAQ. CDR3 sequence: CASSLRSGLESTDTQYF. DNA of the CDR3: TGTGCCAGCAGCTTAAGGTCCGGACTAGAGAGCACAGATACGCAGTATTTT.

V and J are TRBV4-1 and TRBJ1-5; D is unresolved. The germline V and J ends were trimmed by 0 bases and 5 bases, with 11 bases remaining between them. The V gene's germline CDR1 is MGHRA and CDR2 YSYEKL. CDR3 size: 15 residues. DNA of the CDR3: TGCGCCAGCAGCCAAGAGGGAGGAGGGTATCAGCCCCAGCATTTT. Translated: CASSQEGGGYQPQHF.

This chain links TRBV5-4 with TRBJ2-5; TRBD1 aligns across 10 bases. From germline, CDR1 is SGHNT and CDR2 YYREEE (reference sequence). The J segment lost 4 bases and the V segment lost 1 base, leaving 4 bases of the junction unmatched. This CDR3 has 15 residues. DNA of the CDR3: TGTGCCAGCAGCTTGTGGCGGGACAGGGGAGAGACCCAGTACTTC. Translated, it gives CASSLWRDRGETQYF.

V and J are TRBV27 and TRBJ2-7; D call uncertain. Trimming took off 2 bases at V and 1 base at J, with 6 bases between the two ends. The CDR3 loop spans 13 amino acids. CDR1 is MNHEY and CDR2 is SMNVEV in the germline V gene (reference sequence). The CDR3 reads CASSLGQSYEQYF. In DNA form, the CDR3 reads TGTGCCAGCAGTTTAGGGCAGTCCTACGAGCAGTACTTC.

The chain uses TRBV6-5 and TRBJ2-7; D unclear. The V gene lost 6 bases and the J gene lost 1 base, with 10 bases spanning the gap. The germline V gene encodes CDR1 MNHEY and CDR2 SVGAGI. This CDR3 spans 13 amino acids. CDR3 DNA sequence: TGTGCCAGCAGGGGCGAGGAGTCCTACGAGCAGTACTTC. This codes for CASRGEESYEQYF.